This T cell receptor beta chain was found in a study of OX40 agonist ivuxolimab in advanced cancers. Study results and caveats: Patients with a partial response at 0.1-3.0 mg/kg had among the lowest clonal expansion. In the 0.1 to 3.0 mg/kg range, CD4+ and CD8+ blood T cells had expanded clonally by week 6.

With regard to this clone: Its antigen is as yet unknown.

Germline V gene lookup returns CDR1 SGHAT and CDR2 FQDESV (reference sequence). Trimming took 7 bases from V and 4 from J, leaving 14 bases between them. CDR3 length: 15 amino acids. Clones were sequenced by immunoSEQ multiplex PCR, and TCRdb holds only the in-frame ones, with some missing. Here the sample spans 40,000 to 60,000 clones, 80% to 90% being singletons. The cohort excluded patients with autoimmune disease history or systemic immunosuppression. This specimen was CD4+ or CD8+ T cells sorted from blood, taken in a trial of the OX40 agonist ivuxolimab. The receptor comes from an adult with an advanced solid tumor such as melanoma, head and neck, liver or kidney cancer. This chain connects TRBV11-1 to TRBJ2-6, with D uncertain. Here the CDR3 reads CASTSGQPGANVLTF. The CDR3 region has the DNA TGTGCCAGCACCTCCGGTCAGCCGGGGGCCAACGTCCTGACTTTC.